Below are 28 T cell receptor beta chains sequenced from a single sample in a study of blood T cell repertoires in COVID-19. Data came from immunoSEQ multiplex PCR; TCRdb stores just in-frame clones and leaves some out. Of roughly 300,000 clones listed, more than 70% were seen once; the top ten hold about 1.6%. Sequenced: peripheral blood. These receptors were obtained from a woman aged 45-59 years with acute or convalescent COVID-19.

The chain combines TRBV7-2 with TRBJ2-1; D perhaps matches TRBD2 (5 bases). The CDR3 loop spans 17 amino acids. The germline V gene has CDR1 SGHTA and CDR2 FQGNSA. Trimming stripped 5 bases from V and 0 bases from J, with 17 bases between. The CDR3 DNA follows: TGTGCCAGCAGCCCCAATTTCCCGGGAAGCTCCTACAATGAGCAGTTCTTC. This codes for CASSPNFPGSSYNEQFF.

V usage is TRBV28 and J usage is TRBJ2-3, with D perhaps TRBD2 (5 bases). The CDR3 has 15 amino acids. The germline V and J ends were trimmed by 3 bases and 1 base, with 11 bases remaining between them. The germline V gene has CDR1 MDHEN and CDR2 SYDVKM. This chain's CDR3 is CASSFYAGGTDTQYF. DNA for the CDR3: TGTGCCAGCAGTTTTTATGCCGGGGGCACAGATACGCAGTATTTT.

The J gene is TRBJ1-1, the V gene TRBV6-6; 8 bases map to TRBD1. Germline CDR1 is MNHNY and CDR2 is SVGAGI (reference sequence). The CDR3 is 14 residues long. With 5 bases clipped from V and 4 bases from J, the junction kept 6 bases outside the gene matches. The CDR3 DNA sequence: TGTGCCAGCAGTACTCAGGGGGCCATCACTGAAGCTTTCTTT. This encodes CASSTQGAITEAFF.

This clone showed up just once. The chain recombines TRBV6-4 with TRBJ2-2; 7 bases align to TRBD2. Germline CDR1 is MRHNA and CDR2 is SNTAGT. The CDR3 contains 18 residues. J was trimmed by 3 bases and V by 3 bases; bases with no gene match: 13. CDR3 in amino acids: CASSEDPVREDDTGELFF. The CDR3 DNA reads as TGTGCCAGCAGTGAAGATCCGGTACGGGAGGACGACACCGGGGAGCTGTTTTTT.

In its sample, this clone was seen a few times. The genes are TRBV29-1 and TRBJ2-1, with 10 positions matching TRBD1. The CDR3 length is 14 residues. The germline CDR1 and CDR2 sequences are SQVTM and ANQGSEA. Germline trimming cut 5 bases from V and 0 bases from J; bases unmatched to any gene: 1. CDR3 sequence (DNA): TGCAGCGTTAGGGACAGGGGCTCCTACAATGAGCAGTTCTTC. This sequence encodes CSVRDRGSYNEQFF.

The J gene is TRBJ1-1, the V gene TRBV7-2, with 9 bases fitting TRBD1. V was clipped by 6 bases and J by 1 base; unmatched bases: 3. Germline values: CDR1 SGHTA, CDR2 FQGNSA. The CDR3 has 14 amino acids. The CDR3 sequence is CASRRQGGNTEAFF. Written as DNA, the CDR3 is TGTGCCAGCAGGCGACAGGGGGGGAACACTGAAGCTTTCTTT.

CDR3 nucleotide sequence: TGTGCCAGCCTGAATCTTTGGCACAATGTTAACAATGAGCAGTTCTTC. Translated, it gives CASLNLWHNVNNEQFF. This rearrangement joins TRBV25-1 to TRBJ2-1; no clear D. The germline V and J ends were trimmed by 8 bases and 5 bases, with 22 bases remaining between them. This CDR3 has 16 amino acids. Germline CDR1 MGHDK, CDR2 SYGVNS.

The rearrangement uses TRBV5-1 and TRBJ1-4; the match to TRBD1 covers 11 bases. The CDR3 sequence is 14 residues long. With V trimmed by 4 bases and J by 6 bases, 2 bases remained unmatched. The germline V gene has CDR1 SGHRS and CDR2 YFSETQ. The CDR3 region has the DNA TGCGCCAGCAGCCGGACAGGGGGCGATGAAAAACTGTTTTTT. Translating gives CASSRTGGDEKLFF.

The CDR3 DNA sequence: TGTGCCAGCAGCTTCACGAAAAGGCGGACAGGGTTGAACACTGAAGCTTTCTTT. Residues: CASSFTKRRTGLNTEAFF. The chain is built from TRBV7-9 and TRBJ1-1; 8 bases map to TRBD1. V lost 3 bases to trimming and J lost 0 bases; unmatched junction nucleotides: 12. There are 18 residues in the CDR3. Per the germline V gene, CDR1 is SEHNR and CDR2 is FQNEAQ (reference sequence).

The chain employs TRBV9 and TRBJ1-1; D gene unclear. The V gene's germline CDR1 is SGDLS and CDR2 YYNGEE. This CDR3 is 16 amino acids long. V lost 4 bases and J 2 bases, leaving 18 bases between the germline ends. The DNA for the CDR3 is TGTGCCAGCAGCTTAAATCAGGTTCCGATTAACACTGAAGCTTTCTTT. It is translated as CASSLNQVPINTEAFF.

The genes are TRBV10-1 and TRBJ1-2; 7 positions match TRBD1. The trim removed 3 bases at V and 3 bases at J, leaving 7 bases unmatched. Germline CDR1 WNHNN, CDR2 SYGVQD (reference sequence). The CDR3 has 15 amino acids. CDR3 residues: CASSDWTGFDYGYTF. Here the CDR3 DNA reads TGCGCCAGCAGTGATTGGACAGGTTTCGACTATGGCTACACCTTC.

The CDR3 reads CASKASTGDTGELFF. The CDR3 nucleotides are TGTGCCAGCAAGGCCTCGACAGGGGACACCGGGGAGCTGTTTTTT. The chain links TRBV28 to TRBJ2-2, with 8 positions matching TRBD1. Germline CDR1 and CDR2: MDHEN and SYDVKM. Germline trimming cut 7 bases from V and 3 bases from J; bases unmatched to any gene: 7. The length of the CDR3 is 15 residues.

This chain joins TRBV9 and TRBJ1-1; D uncertain. CDR1 is SGDLS, CDR2 YYNGEE, per germline. Between the trimmed V and J ends, which lost 0 bases and 0 bases, there was a span of 9 bases. CDR3 length: 15 residues. DNA for the CDR3: TGTGCCAGCAGCGTAGCTATCGGTCTGAACACTGAAGCTTTCTTT. It codes for CASSVAIGLNTEAFF.

This sequence joins TRBV7-8 and TRBJ2-1; 10 nucleotides align to TRBD2. The CDR3 covers 14 residues. Trimming cost V 10 bases and J 9 bases; bases outside gene matches: 12. The V gene's germline CDR1 is SGHVS and CDR2 FQNEAQ. CDR3 loop: CAKNRLAGVAEQFF. CDR3 bases: TGTGCCAAGAATCGGCTAGCGGGGGTTGCTGAGCAGTTCTTC.

The rearrangement links TRBV12-2 to TRBJ1-5. TRBV12-2 is a documented pseudogene. The CDR3 sequence is 17 residues long. The CDR3 region has the DNA TGTGCAAGGAATAGGAGGGTAGGGGGGGAACAAAATCAGCCCCAGCATTTT. It encodes CARNRRVGGEQNQPQHF.

The chain has TRBV19 and TRBJ2-7; 9 nucleotides line up with TRBD1. J lost 4 bases, V lost 4 bases, and 8 bases had no gene match. This CDR3 comprises 15 residues. CDR1 is LNHDA, CDR2 SQIVND, per germline (reference sequence). The CDR3 sequence: CASSTSGTGRYEQYF. CDR3 DNA: TGTGCCAGTAGTACCTCCGGGACAGGGAGGTACGAGCAGTACTTC.

The chain couples TRBV27 to TRBJ2-7, with TRBD1 as a possible D gene (5 bases). Germline CDR1 MNHEY, CDR2 SMNVEV (reference sequence). Between the trimmed V and J ends, which lost 2 bases and 1 base, there was a span of 12 bases. The CDR3 length is 15 residues. The chain's CDR3 is CASSLGQGRSYEQYF. The CDR3 nucleotides are TGTGCCAGCAGTTTAGGGCAGGGCAGGTCCTACGAGCAGTACTTC.

Points on this clone: Other nucleotide sequences from this sample produce the same CDR3. The chain combines TRBV2 with TRBJ2-3; TRBD1 matches 11 bases. The CDR3 totals 14 residues. V lost 6 bases to trimming and J lost 3 bases; unmatched junction nucleotides: 2. Germline assignment: CDR1 SNHLY and CDR2 FYNNEI. The CDR3 DNA reads as TGTGCCAGCAGCCGGGACAGGGGGACAGATACGCAGTATTTT. Encoded protein: CASSRDRGTDTQYF.

V is TRBV28 and J is TRBJ2-7; no firm D call. The CDR3 extends over 14 amino acids. The germline V gene has CDR1 MDHEN and CDR2 SYDVKM. V was shortened by 2 bases and J by 3 bases, with 11 bases between the two germline ends. The CDR3 DNA reads as TGTGCCAGCAGTTTAGTAGAGACTGACTACGAGCAGTACTTC. It is translated as CASSLVETDYEQYF. The full variable domain, with the rest looked up from reference TRBV28 and TRBJ2-7, is DVKVTQSSRYLVKRTGEKVFLECVQDMDHENMFWYRQDPGLGLRLIYFSYDVKMKEKGDIPEGYSVSREKKERFSLILESASTNQTSMYLCASSLVETDYEQYFGPGTRLTVT.

This chain joins TRBV28 and TRBJ2-3, with 7 bases matching TRBD1. This CDR3 is 16 amino acids long. Per the germline V gene, CDR1 is MDHEN and CDR2 is SYDVKM. V lost 6 bases, J lost 4 bases, and 13 bases stayed unmatched. CDR3 loop: CASRAETGTAPDTQYF. CDR3 DNA sequence: TGTGCCAGCAGGGCCGAGACAGGGACGGCCCCAGATACGCAGTATTTT.

V and J are TRBV5-6 and TRBJ2-3; D is perhaps TRBD2 (5 bases). Per germline, CDR1 SGHDT and CDR2 YYEEEE. V was trimmed by 4 bases and J by 1 base, leaving 13 bases between them. The CDR3 is 15 amino acids. CDR3 amino acids: CASSVGLVGTDTQYF. CDR3 DNA: TGTGCCAGCAGCGTCGGACTCGTTGGCACAGATACGCAGTATTTT.

V usage is TRBV7-3 and J usage is TRBJ2-2; weak D call: TRBD2 (6 bases). CDR1 is SGHTA, CDR2 FQGTGA, per germline. The V end lost 2 bases, the J end lost 3 bases, and 10 bases lay between the germline ends. The CDR3 is 15 residues long. The CDR3 DNA sequence: TGTGCCAGCAGCTTATCCAGCGGGCACACCGGGGAGCTGTTTTTT. This sequence encodes CASSLSSGHTGELFF.

This chain links TRBV7-9 with TRBJ1-5; weak D call: TRBD1 (5 bases). Germline V gene lookup returns CDR1 SEHNR and CDR2 FQNEAQ (reference sequence). The V end lost 1 base, the J end lost 7 bases, and 8 bases lay between the germline ends. The CDR3 is 13 amino acids. The CDR3 bases are TGTGCCAGCAGCTTAGGGGGCCGGCAGCCCCAGCATTTT. It yields the protein CASSLGGRQPQHF.

CDR3 residues: CASSHPVGTGQGNSNQPQHF. In nucleotides, the CDR3 is TGTGCCAGCAGCCACCCAGTAGGGACAGGGCAAGGGAATAGCAATCAGCCCCAGCATTTT. The chain combines TRBV6-6 with TRBJ1-5, with 9 nucleotides matching TRBD1. Germline assignment: CDR1 MNHNY and CDR2 SVGAGI (reference sequence). With 6 bases clipped from V and 0 bases from J, the junction kept 18 bases outside the gene matches. The CDR3 spans 20 residues.

The V gene is TRBV3-1 (or the pseudogene TRBV3-2), the J gene TRBJ2-7; 8 bases line up with TRBD2. The trim removed 1 base at V and 0 bases at J, leaving 5 bases unmatched. Germline V CDR1 and CDR2: LGHDT, YNNKEL (reference sequence). The CDR3 length is 16 residues. CDR3 in DNA: TGTGCCAGCAGCCAAGGGCTAGCGGGTCGCTCCTACGAGCAGTACTTC. Translated, it gives CASSQGLAGRSYEQYF.

V usage is TRBV25-1 and J usage is TRBJ2-2; D gene ambiguous. This CDR3 is 14 amino acids long. From germline, CDR1 is MGHDK and CDR2 SYGVNS. The V end was cut by 1 base, the J end by 1 base, with 4 bases between. The CDR3 loop reads CASSELLNTGELFF. CDR3 nucleotides: TGTGCCAGCAGTGAATTATTGAACACCGGGGAGCTGTTTTTT.

This chain connects TRBV7-6 to TRBJ2-5; 11 positions agree with TRBD1. The CDR3 runs 18 residues. CDR1 is SGHVS and CDR2 is FNYEAQ in the germline V gene. Trimming cost V 5 bases and J 5 bases; bases outside gene matches: 16. This chain's CDR3 is CASSPLKWTGGSGETQYF. Here the CDR3 DNA reads TGTGCCAGCAGCCCGCTAAAGTGGACAGGGGGCAGTGGGGAGACCCAGTACTTC. Combining the CDR3 with reference TRBV7-6 and TRBJ2-5 gives the whole variable domain GAGVSQSPRYKVTKRGQDVALRCDPISGHVSLYWYRQALGQGPEFLTYFNYEAQQDKSGLPNDRFSAERPEGSISTLTIQRTEQRDSAMYRCASSPLKWTGGSGETQYFGPGTRLLVL.

V usage is TRBV14 and J usage is TRBJ2-7; possibly TRBD2 for D (6 bases). The length of the CDR3 is 16 residues. Germline assignment: CDR1 SGHDN and CDR2 FVKESK. The V and J ends lost 0 bases and 0 bases respectively, with 12 bases between them. The DNA for the CDR3 is TGTGCCAGCAGCCAAGACGTAGCGGTAAGCTCCTACGAGCAGTACTTC. Its protein product is CASSQDVAVSSYEQYF.